These 20 T cell receptor beta chains share one sample of origin, sequenced in a study of T-cell memory formation after mild COVID-19. TCRdb ran MiXCR on the 5' RACE reads and lists one entry per CDR3 protein. The table has around 390,000 distinct CDR3 sequences, approximately 15% seen once. Sequences were obtained from PBMCs or a T cell subset sorted from them (not recorded which). All receptors derive from a man in his late teens or twenties who had mild COVID-19 (a few samples of this study predate the infection). Cell type and time point are not known.

The chain uses TRBV30 and TRBJ1-5; 7 positions agree with TRBD1. Germline loops: CDR1 GTSNPN, CDR2 SVGIG (reference sequence). This CDR3 spans 13 amino acids. The V segment lost 2 bases and the J segment 7 bases; nucleotides outside the gene matches: 5. CDR3 DNA sequence: TGTGCCTGGAGTTTACAGGGGTCACAGCCCCAGCATTTT. Encoded protein: CAWSLQGSQPQHF.

This clonotype was seen at least ten times. The chain joins TRBV20-1 to TRBJ2-1, with D uncertain. The CDR3 sequence is 11 residues long. Trimming took 0 bases from V and 6 from J, leaving 3 bases between them. CDR1 and CDR2 (germline): DFQATT, SNEGSKA (reference sequence). The CDR3 region is CSARDPNEQFF. In DNA form, the CDR3 reads TGCAGTGCTAGAGACCCCAATGAGCAGTTCTTC.

V usage is TRBV6-4 and J usage is TRBJ2-2, with TRBD1 identical over 10 bases. Per the germline V gene, CDR1 is MRHNA and CDR2 is SNTAGT. The CDR3 contains 18 residues. Unmatched junction bases numbered 12, after V lost 3 bases and J lost 5 bases. The CDR3: CASSESIRTGGWTGELFF. Written as DNA, the CDR3 is TGTGCCAGCAGTGAATCAATCCGGACAGGGGGGTGGACCGGGGAGCTGTTTTTT.

The rearrangement links TRBV14 to TRBJ1-1; D gene ambiguous. Germline CDR1 is SGHDN and CDR2 is FVKESK. This CDR3 is 14 amino acids long. With 2 bases removed from V and 8 bases from J, the gap between germline ends came to 15 bases. CDR3 amino acids: CASSQMLSAGEAFF. The CDR3 DNA follows: TGTGCCAGCAGCCAAATGTTATCCGCGGGGGAAGCTTTCTTT.

This clonotype has a handful of counts. This chain connects TRBV20-1 to TRBJ2-7; possibly TRBD1 for D (6 bases). The germline gives CDR1 DFQATT, CDR2 SNEGSKA (reference sequence). Trimming removed 4 bases at V and 3 bases at J, with 13 bases between. The CDR3 spans 13 residues. DNA of the CDR3: TGCAGTGCTACGTACTCAGGGGACTACGAGCAGTACTTC. This encodes CSATYSGDYEQYF.

Here the CDR3 reads CASSGDPDRTSTDTQYF. CDR3 DNA sequence: TGTGCCAGCAGCGGGGATCCGGACAGGACCAGCACAGATACGCAGTATTTT. The chain links TRBV9 to TRBJ2-3; 7 bases map to TRBD1. The CDR3 totals 17 residues. With 3 bases clipped from V and 0 bases from J, the junction kept 10 bases outside the gene matches. Germline-derived CDR1 and CDR2 are SGDLS and YYNGEE.

The CDR3 bases are TGCGCCAGCAGCTTGGGGCCTAGCGGGTCCGAGCAGTACGTC. This translates into CASSLGPSGSEQYV. This sequence joins TRBV5-1 and TRBJ2-7; TRBD2 matches at 8 bases. CDR3 size: 14 residues. The germline V gene encodes CDR1 SGHRS and CDR2 YFSETQ. V dropped 0 bases and J dropped 6; count of bases not matched to a gene: 5.

This clonotype was seen a few times. The J gene is TRBJ1-3, the V gene TRBV6-1; TRBD1 matches at 8 bases. Germline trimming cut 2 bases from V and 0 bases from J; bases unmatched to any gene: 0. The CDR3 is made up of 15 amino acids. Per germline, CDR1 MNHNS and CDR2 SASEGT. The CDR3 is CASSEQGASGNTIYF. The CDR3 nucleotides are TGTGCCAGCAGTGAACAGGGGGCCTCTGGAAACACCATATATTTT.

This clonotype appeared a single time. The V and J genes are TRBV4-3 and TRBJ2-7; D is uncertain. V lost 0 bases and J 7 bases, leaving 7 bases between the germline ends. The CDR3 contains 12 residues. The germline V gene encodes CDR1 LGHNA and CDR2 YSLEER. The CDR3 DNA follows: TGCGCCAGCAGCCAAGATCGTCGGGAGCAGTACTTC. It translates to CASSQDRREQYF.

The V and J genes are TRBV7-9 and TRBJ2-5; TRBD2 is a possible D gene (5 bases). Deletions cut 5 bases from V and 4 bases from J, with 14 bases between. Germline CDR1 is SEHNR and CDR2 is FQNEAQ (reference sequence). This CDR3 has 14 residues. The chain's CDR3 is CASSPERRRETQYF. The DNA for the CDR3 is TGTGCCAGCAGCCCCGAGCGGCGGAGAGAGACCCAGTACTTC.

The rearrangement uses TRBV7-2 and TRBJ2-5; D uncertain. V was trimmed by 5 bases and J by 2 bases, leaving 24 bases between them. The CDR3 length is 18 residues. CDR1 SGHTA and CDR2 FQGNSA come from the germline V gene. CDR3 nucleotides: TGTGCCAGCAGCAACCCTCGTCCCCCAGAAAGGCATCAAGAGACCCAGTACTTC. Translated, it gives CASSNPRPPERHQETQYF.

V usage is TRBV20-1 and J usage is TRBJ1-2; TRBD1 matches 11 bases. The germline CDR1 and CDR2 sequences are DFQATT and SNEGSKA (reference sequence). V dropped 5 bases and J dropped 8; count of bases not matched to a gene: 4. This CDR3 spans 12 amino acids. CDR3 nucleotide sequence: TGCAGTGCTGCCGGGACAGGGGGAGGCTACACCTTC. Amino acids: CSAAGTGGGYTF.

This chain connects TRBV29-1 to TRBJ1-1, with no clear D. Trimming cost V 5 bases and J 6 bases, with 19 bases left between them. Germline V gives CDR1 SQVTM, CDR2 ANQGSEA. The CDR3 spans 14 residues. CDR3 loop: CSVFPGGLGPEAFF. The DNA for the CDR3 is TGCAGCGTTTTTCCGGGAGGCCTCGGGCCTGAAGCTTTCTTT.

The sample holds a few counts of this clonotype. The chain employs TRBV12-3 or TRBV12-4 and TRBJ2-3, with D perhaps TRBD1 (5 bases). This CDR3 contains 15 residues. V was pared by 6 bases and J by 0 bases, with 13 bases between. The chain's CDR3 is CASRLLGASTDTQYF. The CDR3 DNA is TGTGCCAGCAGACTGCTAGGGGCTAGCACAGATACGCAGTATTTT.

This clonotype was seen a handful of times. The chain joins TRBV14 to TRBJ2-3; D unclear. The CDR3 consists of 12 residues. V shed 4 bases and J shed 6 bases, with 8 bases lying between them. CDR1 and CDR2 from the germline V gene are SGHDN and FVKESK. DNA of the CDR3: TGTGCCAGCAGCCCCTTCGCGGATACGCAGTATTTT. This translates into CASSPFADTQYF. The full variable domain, its missing parts supplied by reference TRBV14 and TRBJ2-3, is EAGVTQFPSHSVIEKGQTVTLRCDPISGHDNLYWYRRVMGKEIKFLLHFVKESKQDESGMPNNRFLAERTGGTYSTLKVQPAELEDSGVYFCASSPFADTQYFGPGTRLTVL.

The chain carries TRBV20-1 and TRBJ1-2; D is unresolved. The CDR3 totals 11 residues. V shed 3 bases and J shed 7 bases, with 9 bases lying between them. CDR1 and CDR2 (germline): DFQATT, SNEGSKA (reference sequence). CDR3 nucleotides: TGCAGTGCTAGCGGCCACGGTGGCTACACCTTC. Amino acids: CSASGHGGYTF.

The V call is TRBV7-9, the J call TRBJ2-7; 8 positions agree with TRBD1. The V gene's germline CDR1 is SEHNR and CDR2 FQNEAQ (reference sequence). The V gene end was trimmed by 6 bases and the J gene end by 0 bases; junction bases not matched to a gene: 4. The CDR3 consists of 14 residues. In DNA form, the CDR3 reads TGTGCCAGCAGGTCCAGGGGGCCCTCCTACGAGCAGTACTTC. The encoded protein is CASRSRGPSYEQYF.

This chain connects TRBV7-2 to TRBJ1-1, with unresolved D. The CDR3 sequence is 12 residues long. CDR1 is SGHTA, CDR2 FQGNSA, per germline. V lost 2 bases and J lost 11, with 12 bases in between. In DNA, the CDR3 is TGTGCCAGCAGCTTACCCCACGGGGTTGCTTTCTTT. Translation gives CASSLPHGVAFF. Together with reference TRBV7-2 and TRBJ1-1, the CDR3 gives the full variable domain: GAGVSQSPSNKVTEKGKDVELRCDPISGHTALYWYRQSLGQGLEFLIYFQGNSAPDKSGLPSDRFSAERTGGSVSTLTIQRTQQEDSAVYLCASSLPHGVAFFGQGTRLTVV.

This clonotype was seen a handful of times. This chain connects TRBV12-3 or TRBV12-4 to TRBJ1-4, with D tentatively TRBD1 (6 bases). The CDR3 totals 14 residues. V dropped 5 bases and J dropped 1 base, with 8 bases sitting between them. The CDR3 DNA sequence: TGTGCCAGCAGTCAGGGGATAACTAATGAAAAACTGTTTTTT. This codes for CASSQGITNEKLFF.

This clonotype has a handful of counts. This chain links TRBV24-1 with TRBJ2-7, with D maybe TRBD1 (6 bases). CDR1 KGHDR and CDR2 SFDVKD come from the germline V gene. There are 13 residues in the CDR3. The V and J ends lost 5 bases and 4 bases respectively, with 11 bases between them. In nucleotides, the CDR3 is TGTGCCACCAGTGCCGGCAGGGGTTACGAGCAGTACTTC. This encodes CATSAGRGYEQYF.